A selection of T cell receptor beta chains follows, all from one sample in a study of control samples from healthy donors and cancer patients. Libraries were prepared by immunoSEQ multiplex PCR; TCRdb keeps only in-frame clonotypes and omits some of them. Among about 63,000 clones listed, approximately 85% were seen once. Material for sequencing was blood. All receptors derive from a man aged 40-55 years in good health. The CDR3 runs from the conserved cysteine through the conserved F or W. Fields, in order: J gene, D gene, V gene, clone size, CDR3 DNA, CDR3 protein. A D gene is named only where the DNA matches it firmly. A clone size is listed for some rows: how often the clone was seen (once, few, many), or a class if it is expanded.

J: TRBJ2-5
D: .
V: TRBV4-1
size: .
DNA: TGCGCCAGCAGCCAAGATAGGTCGGGACGGTGGTACCAAGAGACCCAGTACTTC
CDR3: CASSQDRSGRWYQETQYF

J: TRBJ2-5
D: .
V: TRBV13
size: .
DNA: TGTGCCAGCAGCTCTCGGACATTCCAAGAGACCCAGTACTTC
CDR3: CASSSRTFQETQYF

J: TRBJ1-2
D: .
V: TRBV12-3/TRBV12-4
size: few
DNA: TGTGCCAGCAGTCGATCTAACTATGGCTACACCTTC
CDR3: CASSRSNYGYTF

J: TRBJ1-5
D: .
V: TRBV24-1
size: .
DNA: TGTGCCGCTCAGGCTTATGGCAATCAGCCCCAGCATTTT
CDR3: CAAQAYGNQPQHF

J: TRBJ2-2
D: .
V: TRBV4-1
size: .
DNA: TGCGCCAGCAGCCAAGTGAGGCTAGTTATTATCGGGGAGCTGTTTTTT
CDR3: CASSQVRLVIIGELFF

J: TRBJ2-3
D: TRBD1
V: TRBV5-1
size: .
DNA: TGCGCCAGCAGCCCAGGGGGAGCAGATACGCAGTATTTT
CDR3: CASSPGGADTQYF

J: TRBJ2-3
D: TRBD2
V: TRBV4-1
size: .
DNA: TGCGCCAGCAGCCGCGGCGCTAGCGGGGGCACAGATACGCAGTATTTT
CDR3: CASSRGASGGTDTQYF

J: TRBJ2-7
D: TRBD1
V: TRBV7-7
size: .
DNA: TGTGCTAGCAGCTTGAGGACAGGGTACTACGAGCAGTACTTC
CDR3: CASSLRTGYYEQYF

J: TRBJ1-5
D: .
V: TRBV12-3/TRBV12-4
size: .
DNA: TGTGCCAGCAGCCTACTTAGAGAGCCCCAGCATTTT
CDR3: CASSLLREPQHF

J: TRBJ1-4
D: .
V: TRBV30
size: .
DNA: TGTGCCCGAGGATCAACTAATGAAAAACTGTTTTTT
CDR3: CARGSTNEKLFF

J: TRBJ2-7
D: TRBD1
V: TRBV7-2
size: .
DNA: TGTGCCAGCAGCTCTTCACGACCGGGACAGGGCACCTACGAGCAGTACTTC
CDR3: CASSSSRPGQGTYEQYF

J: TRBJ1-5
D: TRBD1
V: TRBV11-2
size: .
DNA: TGTGCCAGCAGCTTCTCCAGGGGGAGCAATCAGCCCCAGCATTTT
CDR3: CASSFSRGSNQPQHF

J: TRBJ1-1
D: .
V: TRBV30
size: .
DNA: TGTGCCTGGAGAAAGGGGTTGAGAACTGAAGCTTTCTTT
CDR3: CAWRKGLRTEAFF